The clone carrying this T cell receptor (beta chain) was counted a few times. Antigen unknown. The data stem from a study of CD8 T cells in ankylosing spondylitis. General observations from the study: Apparently characteristic of ankylosing spondylitis blood was a TCR beta motif (under ten highly homologous variants). Prior work had noted some motif variants in reactive arthritis blood and synovial fluid. Significantly higher representation of disease-linked clones was reported for matched ankylosing spondylitis synovial fluid.

Preparation of TCR beta libraries was done by quantitative 5'-RACE with molecular barcodes. TCRdb ran MiXCR on the 5' RACE reads and lists one entry per CDR3 protein. Seen here are some 450,000 distinct CDR3 sequences, roughly a sixth observed once, and the top ten hold 1%. The germline CDR1 and CDR2 sequences are MNHEY and SMNVEV (reference sequence). V lost 6 bases to trimming and J lost 11 bases, with 17 bases between them. The CDR3 runs 13 residues. This receptor was taken from a male donor with ankylosing spondylitis. The V and J genes are TRBV27 and TRBJ2-1, with D tentatively TRBD2 (6 bases). The sequenced material came from blood, either unsorted or a sorted T cell fraction (not recorded which). The CDR3 nucleotides are TGTGCCAGCAGCCAATCCAAACTAGCAAAGCAGTTCTTC. This translates into CASSQSKLAKQFF.